Listed below are T cell receptor beta chains from one sample, sequenced in a study of identical twins. TCRdb fed the 5' RACE reads into MiXCR, producing one record per CDR3 protein. The sample consists of 750,000 to 950,000 distinct CDR3 sequences, approximately 13% of them appearing once. The data also belong to a second study, concerning yellow fever vaccine responses in identical twins.

Sequencing was done on a sample of PBMCs. The receptor set was obtained from a woman aged 18-29 years in good health. CDR3s include the opening cysteine and the closing phenylalanine or tryptophan. Fields, in order: D gene, J gene, V gene, clone size, CDR3 protein, CDR3 DNA. D genes are given only for firm matches. For some rows the clone size is stated as once, few or many, or as a class when expanded; others skip it.

TRBD2,TRBJ2-3,TRBV7-9,few,CASSLQNAAGSTDTQYF,TGTGCCAGCAGCCTACAAAACGCAGCGGGAAGCACAGATACGCAGTATTTT
.,TRBJ2-1,TRBV4-2,.,CASSQDGGTPYNEQFF,TGTGCCAGCAGCCAAGATGGGGGGACGCCCTACAATGAGCAGTTCTTC
.,TRBJ1-5,TRBV3-1,few,CASSPGQNNQPQHF,TGTGCCAGCAGCCCCGGGCAGAACAATCAGCCCCAGCATTTT
.,TRBJ1-1,TRBV11-2,few,CASSLGPSGTMNTEAFF,TGTGCCAGCAGCTTAGGCCCTTCCGGGACAATGAACACTGAAGCTTTCTTT
.,TRBJ2-1,TRBV28,few,CASSFQGQLFNEQFF,TGTGCCAGCAGTTTCCAAGGTCAGCTATTCAATGAGCAGTTCTTC
.,TRBJ2-4,TRBV20-1,.,CSARAEATKNIQYF,TGCAGTGCTAGAGCGGAGGCAACCAAAAACATTCAGTACTTC
.,TRBJ2-1,TRBV29-1,many,CSELGLSDYNEQFF,TGCAGCGAGTTGGGGTTATCGGACTACAATGAGCAGTTCTTC
.,TRBJ2-3,TRBV29-1,.,CSDTGAGGTDTQYF,TGCAGCGACACAGGGGCGGGAGGCACAGATACGCAGTATTTT
.,TRBJ1-1,TRBV29-1,.,CSVGPTTDMNTEAFF,TGCAGCGTTGGCCCGACGACAGACATGAACACTGAAGCTTTCTTT
TRBD2,TRBJ2-1,TRBV3-1,.,CASSQVSGTSGSAPYNEQFF,TGTGCCAGCAGCCAGGTCTCCGGGACTAGCGGGAGCGCCCCCTACAATGAGCAGTTCTTC
.,TRBJ2-5,TRBV5-1,.,CASSGFVGGETQYF,TGCGCCAGCAGCGGATTCGTGGGTGGGGAGACCCAGTACTTC
.,TRBJ2-1,TRBV5-5,many,CASSLLRSSYNEQFF,TGTGCCAGCAGTTTACTCCGTAGCTCCTACAATGAGCAGTTCTTC
.,TRBJ2-5,TRBV4-1,.,CASSQDPGWMRGTQYF,TGCGCCAGCAGCCAAGACCCAGGATGGATGCGCGGGACCCAGTACTTC
TRBD2,TRBJ2-1,TRBV5-1,.,CASSSNPSGSGVGNEQFF,TGCGCCAGCAGCTCTAACCCTAGCGGGAGTGGGGTTGGGAATGAGCAGTTCTTC
TRBD2,TRBJ2-1,TRBV14,.,CASSRTSIDEQFF,TGTGCCAGCAGCCGGACTAGCATCGATGAGCAGTTCTTC
.,TRBJ1-5,TRBV20-1,.,CSANEPNQPQHF,TGCAGTGCTAACGAGCCGAATCAGCCCCAGCATTTT
.,TRBJ2-2,TRBV28,few,CASSLIRNRLGMFAGELFF,TGTGCCAGCAGTTTAATAAGGAACAGGTTGGGAATGTTCGCCGGGGAGCTGTTTTTT
TRBD1,TRBJ2-7,TRBV5-1,few,CASSLTTGGPYEQYF,TGCGCCAGCAGCCTGACGACAGGGGGCCCCTACGAGCAGTACTTC
TRBD2,TRBJ2-3,TRBV4-1,.,CASSQDRLSGGRTDTQYF,TGCGCCAGCAGCCAAGATAGATTAAGCGGGGGACGCACAGATACGCAGTATTTT
.,TRBJ2-5,TRBV6-1,.,CASSPTTGPVETQYF,TGTGCCAGCAGTCCAACTACAGGGCCGGTTGAGACCCAGTACTTC
TRBD2,TRBJ2-7,TRBV28,few,CASSQYGTTNF,TGTGCCAGCAGTCAATACGGGACTACCAACTTC
.,TRBJ1-1,TRBV20-1,few,CSARWGSKVGTEAFF,TGCAGTGCTAGATGGGGGAGTAAGGTGGGTACTGAAGCTTTCTTT
.,TRBJ1-4,TRBV29-1,many,CSVARDGPYEKLFF,TGCAGCGTTGCCCGGGACGGACCTTATGAAAAACTGTTTTTT
.,TRBJ1-1,TRBV6-1,many,CASRLGHVTEAFF,TGTGCCAGCCGCCTCGGGCATGTCACTGAAGCTTTCTTT
.,TRBJ2-1,TRBV18,.,CASSTLAADSSYNEQFF,TGTGCCAGCTCAACCCTAGCGGCGGACAGCTCCTACAATGAGCAGTTCTTC
.,TRBJ2-1,TRBV7-2,.,CASSFVTGLKGGEQFF,TGTGCCAGCAGCTTTGTTACGGGTTTAAAGGGCGGTGAGCAGTTCTTC